Sequencing of this T cell receptor beta chain was carried out in a study of blood T cells in healthy people across ages. A sample-barcoded 5' primer and a J-beta primer mix were used in a second PCR of roughly 7 to 12 cycles. One entry per CDR3 protein results from TCRdb running MiXCR on the 5' RACE reads. This sample carries about 940,000 distinct CDR3 sequences, around 46% of them seen once, and the ten largest clones take 10% to 15%. This clonotype came up a few times. CDR3 length: 12 amino acids. Trimming took off 5 bases at V and 8 bases at J, with 12 bases between the two ends. The chain uses TRBV12-3 or TRBV12-4 and TRBJ1-2; D is unresolved. Sequenced input: blood. The source of this sequence is a young man in good health. CDR3 in amino acids: CASSLHHQGYTF. As DNA, the CDR3 is TGTGCCAGCAGTCTTCACCACCAAGGCTACACCTTC.